This T cell receptor beta chain was documented in a study of cytomegalovirus exposure and HLA in healthy donors. At the level of the study: Early release data held 80 million to 100 million unique TCRs from HLA-typed donors. The study's findings and limits: Some segments of the V type, notably TRBV6-2 and TRBV6-3, were excluded as indistinguishable. Within the data, a cluster of highly shared sequence variants was likely a sequencing artifact.

PCR involved 60 Vbeta and 13 Jbeta primers. Source study methods: An analysis performed later counted 81 million or so unique TCR beta chains (approximately 10 million of them shared). Assay: immunoSEQ multiplex PCR; the TCRdb copy retains only in-frame clones and omits some. V and J calls and clone size are copied from that table; D and trimming were computed from the DNA. The repertoire holds about 160,000 clones, approximately 77% seen once, with less than 4.5% in the top ten. For this clone: The antigen is undetermined. Because it lacks the conserved phenylalanine or tryptophan at the end, this CDR3 is likely a read error. It is unclear where the CDR3 begins or ends on the DNA, so no DNA is shown, and the CDR3 is as TCRdb lists it.

The V gene's germline CDR1 is SGHDT and CDR2 YYEEEE. The CDR3 has 12 residues if both end residues are counted. Sequencing was done on a sample of PBMCs. This TCR came from a man younger than 45 in good health and CMV-seropositive. V gene TRBV5-6 combines with J gene TRBJ1-1; the table calls TRBD1, which could not be checked here. This chain's CDR3 is CASSLSAGAVEC.